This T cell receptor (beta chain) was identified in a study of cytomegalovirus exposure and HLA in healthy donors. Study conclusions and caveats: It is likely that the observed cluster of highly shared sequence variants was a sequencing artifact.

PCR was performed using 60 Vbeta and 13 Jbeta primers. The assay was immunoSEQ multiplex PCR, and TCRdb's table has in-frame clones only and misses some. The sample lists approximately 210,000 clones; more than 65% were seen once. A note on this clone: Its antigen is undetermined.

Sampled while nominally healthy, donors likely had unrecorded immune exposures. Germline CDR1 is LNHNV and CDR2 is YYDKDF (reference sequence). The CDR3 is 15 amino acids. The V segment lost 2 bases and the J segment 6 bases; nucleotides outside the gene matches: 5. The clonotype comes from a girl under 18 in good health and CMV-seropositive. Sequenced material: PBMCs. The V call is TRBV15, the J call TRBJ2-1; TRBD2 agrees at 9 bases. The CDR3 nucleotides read TGTGCCACCAGCAGACTAGCGGGGTTGGGCAATGAGCAGTTCTTC. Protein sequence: CATSRLAGLGNEQFF.